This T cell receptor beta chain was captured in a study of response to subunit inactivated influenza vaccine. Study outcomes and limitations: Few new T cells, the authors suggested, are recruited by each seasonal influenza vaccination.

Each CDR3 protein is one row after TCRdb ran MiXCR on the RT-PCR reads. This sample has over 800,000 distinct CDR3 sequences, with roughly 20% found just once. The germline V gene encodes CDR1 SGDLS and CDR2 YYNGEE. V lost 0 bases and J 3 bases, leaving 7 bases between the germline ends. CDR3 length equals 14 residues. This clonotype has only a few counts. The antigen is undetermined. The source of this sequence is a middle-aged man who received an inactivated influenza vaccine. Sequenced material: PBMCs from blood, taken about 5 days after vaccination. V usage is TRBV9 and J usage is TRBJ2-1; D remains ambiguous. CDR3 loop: CASSVANSYNEQFF. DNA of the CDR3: TGTGCCAGCAGCGTAGCTAATAGCTACAATGAGCAGTTCTTC.